The 20 T cell receptor beta chains below come from one sample, sequenced in a study of monozygotic twins with inflammatory bowel disease. TCRdb re-called the 5' RACE reads; one entry per CDR3 protein, DNA not given. The sample is made up of more than 350,000 distinct CDR3 sequences, and the top ten hold about 2.3% of it. Sequencing was done on a sample of blood. The receptor set was obtained from a human donor with ulcerative colitis or Crohn's disease, or a healthy co-twin of an affected twin (not recorded which).

CDR3 amino acids: CASSPKDTEAFF. The chain combines TRBV18 with TRBJ1-1. The CDR3 has 12 amino acids. Germline loops: CDR1 KGHSH, CDR2 LQKENI.

Here the CDR3 reads CASRPGPNPYGYTF. The chain is built from TRBV2 and TRBJ1-2; TCRdb reports TRBD1, a call that lacks DNA to check it against. Germline values: CDR1 SNHLY, CDR2 FYNNEI. This CDR3 contains 14 residues. Full variable domain (missing parts from reference TRBV2 and TRBJ1-2): EPEVTQTPSHQVTQMGQEVILRCVPISNHLYFYWYRQILGQKVEFLVSFYNNEISEKSEIFDDQFSVERPDGSNFTLKIRSTKLEDSAMYFCASRPGPNPYGYTFGSGTRLTVV.

The chain employs TRBV6-2 or TRBV6-3 and TRBJ1-2; TCRdb picks TRBD1, but there is no DNA to check that call. The CDR3 consists of 13 residues. Germline lookup yields CDR1 MNHEY and CDR2 SVGEGT. The CDR3 spells CASTLDSLSGYTF.

The chain employs TRBV4-1 and TRBJ2-7; the TCRdb D gene call, TRBD1, has no DNA to confirm it. Germline lookup yields CDR1 MGHRA and CDR2 YSYEKL. The CDR3 totals 14 residues. The CDR3 loop is CASSQDPGLGEQYF.

The chain joins TRBV12-3 or TRBV12-4 to TRBJ2-2; as DNA is missing, the TRBD2 call by TCRdb cannot be tested. The CDR3 has 14 amino acids. The CDR3 sequence: CASSPSGETGELFF.

The J gene is TRBJ2-5, the V gene TRBV5-1; TCRdb outputs TRBD2, but without DNA this stays unchecked. CDR1 is SGHRS and CDR2 is YFSETQ in the germline V gene. The CDR3 covers 13 residues. This chain's CDR3 is CASSISSAETQYF. The variable domain in full, with the rest retrieved from reference TRBV5-1 and TRBJ2-5, is KAGVTQTPRYLIKTRGQQVTLSCSPISGHRSVSWYQQTPGQGLQFLFEYFSETQRNKGNFPGRFSGRQFSNSRSEMNVSTLELGDSALYLCASSISSAETQYFGPGTRLLVL.

The rearrangement links TRBV5-1 to TRBJ2-3; TCRdb lists TRBD1, though no DNA is available to test this call. CDR3 size: 19 residues. The germline V gene has CDR1 SGHRS and CDR2 YFSETQ. CDR3 sequence: CASSLLRGGPPGSTDTQYF. Full variable domain (remainder filled in from reference TRBV5-1 and TRBJ2-3): KAGVTQTPRYLIKTRGQQVTLSCSPISGHRSVSWYQQTPGQGLQFLFEYFSETQRNKGNFPGRFSGRQFSNSRSEMNVSTLELGDSALYLCASSLLRGGPPGSTDTQYFGPGTRLTVL.

This chain joins TRBV20-1 and TRBJ1-1; the D gene TCRdb calls, TRBD1, cannot be checked with no DNA. CDR1 and CDR2 (germline): DFQATT, SNEGSKA (reference sequence). The CDR3 totals 12 residues. The CDR3 spells CSARTGPAEAFF.

This chain connects TRBV19 to TRBJ2-7; with no DNA, the TCRdb D assignment of TRBD1 cannot be verified. The CDR3 runs 15 residues. Per the germline V gene, CDR1 is LNHDA and CDR2 is SQIVND (reference sequence). CDR3 sequence: CASSYPGQATYEQYF.

The rearrangement links TRBV20-1 to TRBJ1-5; there is no DNA to check the TCRdb D call of TRBD1. The CDR3 loop spans 15 amino acids. Germline V gives CDR1 DFQATT, CDR2 SNEGSKA (reference sequence). Here the CDR3 reads CSARFQGNSNQPQHF.

The chain links TRBV30 to TRBJ2-1; TCRdb returns TRBD2, unconfirmable since there is no DNA. Germline CDR1 is GTSNPN and CDR2 is SVGIG (reference sequence). This CDR3 is built from 14 residues. CDR3: CAWELAGGLNEQFF.

The chain couples TRBV7-9 to TRBJ2-5; TCRdb's D call of TRBD1 is untestable without DNA. CDR1 and CDR2 from the germline V gene are SEHNR and FQNEAQ (reference sequence). The CDR3 covers 13 residues. The CDR3 sequence is CASIHRGQETQYF.

V usage is TRBV6-1 and J usage is TRBJ2-7; no DNA is available, so the TRBD1 call from TCRdb remains unchecked. Germline V gene sequence: CDR1 MNHNS, CDR2 SASEGT. The CDR3 runs to 14 residues. The CDR3 reads CATREWGTTYEQYF.

The chain employs TRBV6-1 and TRBJ1-1; TCRdb calls TRBD1, which cannot be checked without DNA. Germline CDR1 MNHNS, CDR2 SASEGT. This CDR3 has 13 residues. The CDR3 loop is CAITYGRNTEAFF.

The rearrangement joins TRBV27 to TRBJ1-1; there is no DNA to check the TCRdb D call of TRBD1. This CDR3 is 14 amino acids long. Germline V gene sequence: CDR1 MNHEY, CDR2 SMNVEV (reference sequence). The CDR3 here is CGSKTGSFDTEAFF.

The chain links TRBV7-6 to TRBJ2-1; without DNA, the TCRdb call of TRBD1 cannot be checked. CDR1 SGHVS and CDR2 FNYEAQ come from the germline V gene. CDR3 size: 18 residues. Here the CDR3 reads CASSLARPPGDRAGEQFF.

The V and J genes are TRBV18 and TRBJ2-5; there is no DNA to check the TCRdb D call of TRBD1. Germline lookup yields CDR1 KGHSH and CDR2 LQKENI. The CDR3 contains 14 residues. CDR3 amino acids: CASSPARDRETQYF.

The chain carries TRBV15 and TRBJ2-3; the D call from TCRdb, TRBD1, cannot be confirmed without DNA. There are 16 residues in the CDR3. Germline V CDR1 and CDR2: LNHNV, YYDKDF (reference sequence). The CDR3 sequence: CATSRDWGLTTDTQYF.

CDR3 protein: CASSINGYDYGYTF. The J gene is TRBJ1-2, the V gene TRBV19. The CDR3 loop spans 14 amino acids. CDR1 is LNHDA and CDR2 is SQIVND in the germline V gene (reference sequence).

The J gene is TRBJ1-4, the V gene TRBV7-8; TCRdb returns TRBD1, unconfirmable since there is no DNA. This CDR3 is built from 16 residues. Germline loops: CDR1 SGHVS, CDR2 FQNEAQ. This CDR3 is CASSFVGQGSTEKLFF.